A selection of T cell receptor beta chains follows, all from one sample in a study of glioma-infiltrating T cells. MiXCR, applied by TCRdb to the multiplex PCR reads, yields one record per CDR3 protein. The table includes around 190,000 distinct CDR3 sequences, over 40% detected once. The specimen was glioma tissue, nonneoplastic brain tissue, or PBMCs (not recorded which). All receptors come from a human donor with low-grade glioma or glioblastoma, undergoing nonglioma brain surgery, or in good health (not recorded which). The CDR3 runs from the conserved cysteine through the conserved F or W. A D gene is named only where the DNA matches it firmly. Some rows mark clone size as missing; the rest say once, few, many or name a class of expanded clone.

len: 14
v_gene: TRBV5-1
d_gene: -
abundance: -
j_gene: TRBJ2-7
CDR3aa: CASRVDLSSYEQYF
CDR3nt: TGCGCCAGCAGGGTAGACCTTAGCTCCTACGAGCAGTACTTC

len: 13
v_gene: TRBV20-1
d_gene: -
abundance: -
j_gene: TRBJ1-1
CDR3aa: CSATSDAKAEAFF
CDR3nt: TGCAGTGCAACATCTGACGCCAAAGCTGAAGCTTTCTTT

len: 11
v_gene: TRBV19
d_gene: -
abundance: many
j_gene: TRBJ1-2
CDR3aa: CASSWAYGYTF
CDR3nt: TGTGCCAGTAGTTGGGCTTATGGCTACACCTTC

len: 15
v_gene: TRBV5-4
d_gene: -
abundance: few
j_gene: TRBJ2-5
CDR3aa: CASSSTGLAEETQYF
CDR3nt: TGTGCCAGCAGCTCGACGGGACTCGCCGAAGAGACCCAGTACTTC

len: 17
v_gene: TRBV20-1
d_gene: TRBD2
abundance: many
j_gene: TRBJ2-1
CDR3aa: CSARPLVASGLYNEQFF
CDR3nt: TGCAGTGCTAGACCGTTGGTGGCTAGCGGGTTGTACAATGAGCAGTTCTTC

len: 15
v_gene: TRBV19
d_gene: -
abundance: few
j_gene: TRBJ1-5
CDR3aa: CASSIVKAPNQPQHF
CDR3nt: TGTGCCAGTAGTATAGTTAAGGCGCCGAATCAGCCCCAGCATTTT

len: 9
v_gene: TRBV5-1
d_gene: -
abundance: -
j_gene: TRBJ1-2
CDR3aa: CASSFHGLF
CDR3nt: TGCGCCAGCAGCTTTCACGGGCTCTTC

len: 12
v_gene: TRBV5-4
d_gene: -
abundance: -
j_gene: TRBJ2-2
CDR3aa: CASSRGIGELFF
CDR3nt: TGTGCCAGCAGCCGGGGTATCGGGGAGCTGTTTTTT

len: 16
v_gene: TRBV5-1
d_gene: -
abundance: many
j_gene: TRBJ2-7
CDR3aa: CASSSTRDTAIYEQYF
CDR3nt: TGCGCCAGCAGTTCAACCCGGGACACGGCGATCTACGAGCAGTACTTC

len: 12
v_gene: TRBV19
d_gene: -
abundance: many
j_gene: TRBJ1-1
CDR3aa: CASWRTNTEAFF
CDR3nt: TGTGCCAGTTGGAGGACGAACACTGAAGCTTTCTTT

len: 13
v_gene: TRBV2
d_gene: -
abundance: -
j_gene: TRBJ1-1
CDR3aa: CASIGQRNTEAFF
CDR3nt: TGTGCCAGCATTGGGCAGCGGAACACTGAAGCTTTCTTT

len: 18
v_gene: TRBV15
d_gene: -
abundance: -
j_gene: TRBJ2-1
CDR3aa: CATSREDGSRLANNEQFF
CDR3nt: TGCGCCACCAGCAGAGAAGACGGCTCGCGGCTAGCAAACAATGAGCAGTTCTTC

len: 14
v_gene: TRBV6-1
d_gene: -
abundance: many
j_gene: TRBJ1-1
CDR3aa: CASSEIGMNTEAFF
CDR3nt: TGTGCCAGCAGTGAAATTGGTATGAACACTGAAGCTTTCTTT

len: 14
v_gene: TRBV29-1
d_gene: -
abundance: -
j_gene: TRBJ2-1
CDR3aa: CSLGMTTTHNEQFF
CDR3nt: TGCAGCCTGGGGATGACTACCACCCACAATGAGCAGTTCTTC

len: 14
v_gene: TRBV9
d_gene: -
abundance: -
j_gene: TRBJ2-1
CDR3aa: CASSPPDSGAEQFF
CDR3nt: TGTGCCAGCAGCCCCCCAGACAGTGGGGCTGAGCAGTTCTTC

len: 16
v_gene: TRBV7-2
d_gene: TRBD2
abundance: -
j_gene: TRBJ2-1
CDR3aa: CASTAIAGGKYNEQFF
CDR3nt: TGTGCCAGTACCGCGATAGCGGGAGGTAAGTACAATGAGCAGTTCTTC

len: 16
v_gene: TRBV27
d_gene: TRBD2
abundance: -
j_gene: TRBJ2-3
CDR3aa: CASSRPSGSGADKQYF
CDR3nt: TGTGCCAGCAGTAGGCCAAGCGGGAGTGGGGCAGATAAGCAGTATTTT

len: 15
v_gene: TRBV24-1
d_gene: -
abundance: many
j_gene: TRBJ2-1
CDR3aa: CATSKGTPGGNEQFF
CDR3nt: TGTGCCACCAGCAAGGGGACTCCTGGGGGGAATGAGCAGTTCTTC

len: 16
v_gene: TRBV20-1
d_gene: TRBD1
abundance: few
j_gene: TRBJ2-1
CDR3aa: CSARGPGTANYNGQFF
CDR3nt: TGCAGTGCTAGAGGACCCGGGACAGCAAACTACAATGGGCAGTTCTTC

len: 13
v_gene: TRBV20-1
d_gene: -
abundance: many
j_gene: TRBJ2-3
CDR3aa: CSARDFGPDTQYF
CDR3nt: TGCAGTGCTAGGGACTTTGGGCCAGATACGCAGTATTTT

len: 14
v_gene: TRBV2
d_gene: TRBD1
abundance: few
j_gene: TRBJ2-7
CDR3aa: CASRPRQGPYEQYF
CDR3nt: TGTGCCAGCAGGCCAAGACAGGGCCCCTACGAGCAGTACTTC

len: 11
v_gene: TRBV6-1
d_gene: -
abundance: many
j_gene: TRBJ2-1
CDR3aa: CASEKYNEQFF
CDR3nt: TGTGCCAGCGAGAAGTACAATGAGCAGTTCTTC

len: 14
v_gene: TRBV20-1
d_gene: -
abundance: -
j_gene: TRBJ1-4
CDR3aa: CSARITTTSEKLFF
CDR3nt: TGCAGTGCTAGAATAACAACAACTAGTGAAAAACTGTTTTTT

len: 19
v_gene: TRBV6-2/TRBV6-3
d_gene: TRBD2
abundance: -
j_gene: TRBJ2-7
CDR3aa: CASSQPGLAGGKGNYEQYF
CDR3nt: TGTGCCAGCAGTCAACCGGGACTAGCGGGAGGCAAGGGGAACTACGAGCAGTACTTC

len: 16
v_gene: TRBV4-2
d_gene: TRBD2
abundance: -
j_gene: TRBJ2-2
CDR3aa: CASSQKAGEGTGELFF
CDR3nt: TGTGCCAGCAGCCAAAAAGCGGGAGAAGGGACCGGGGAGCTGTTTTTT

len: 15
v_gene: TRBV3-1
d_gene: TRBD1
abundance: -
j_gene: TRBJ2-7
CDR3aa: CASSSIIQGTYEQYF
CDR3nt: TGTGCCAGCAGCTCAATTATACAGGGGACCTACGAGCAGTACTTC

len: 12
v_gene: TRBV28
d_gene: -
abundance: many
j_gene: TRBJ1-2
CDR3aa: CASSLGPTGYTF
CDR3nt: TGTGCCAGCAGTCTGGGACCCACAGGCTACACCTTC

len: 13
v_gene: TRBV30
d_gene: -
abundance: -
j_gene: TRBJ2-1
CDR3aa: CAWSGSARGEQFF
CDR3nt: TGTGCCTGGAGTGGGTCGGCGAGGGGTGAGCAGTTCTTC

len: 15
v_gene: TRBV12-3/TRBV12-4
d_gene: TRBD1
abundance: few
j_gene: TRBJ2-1
CDR3aa: CASSSHQGAYNEQFF
CDR3nt: TGTGCCAGCAGTTCTCATCAGGGGGCCTACAATGAGCAGTTCTTC

len: 15
v_gene: TRBV3-1
d_gene: -
abundance: few
j_gene: TRBJ2-5
CDR3aa: CASSLRTALEETQYF
CDR3nt: TGTGCCAGCAGTCTCCGGACAGCCCTAGAAGAGACCCAGTACTTC

len: 12
v_gene: TRBV3-1
d_gene: -
abundance: many
j_gene: TRBJ2-1
CDR3aa: CASTSARDEQFF
CDR3nt: TGTGCCAGCACCTCGGCTCGCGATGAGCAGTTCTTC

len: 15
v_gene: TRBV12-3/TRBV12-4
d_gene: TRBD1
abundance: -
j_gene: TRBJ1-1
CDR3aa: CASSKGGASWTEAFF
CDR3nt: TGTGCCAGCAGTAAAGGGGGCGCGTCGTGGACTGAAGCTTTCTTT

len: 16
v_gene: TRBV20-1
d_gene: -
abundance: many
j_gene: TRBJ2-5
CDR3aa: CSASSGGTQYQETQYF
CDR3nt: TGCAGTGCTAGTTCGGGCGGGACACAGTACCAAGAGACCCAGTACTTC

len: 13
v_gene: TRBV12-3/TRBV12-4
d_gene: TRBD1
abundance: -
j_gene: TRBJ2-5
CDR3aa: CASSWDRGETQYF
CDR3nt: TGTGCCAGCAGTTGGGACAGGGGAGAGACCCAGTACTTC

len: 16
v_gene: TRBV19
d_gene: TRBD2
abundance: few
j_gene: TRBJ2-2
CDR3aa: CASTRTRGVGTGELFF
CDR3nt: TGTGCCAGTACCAGGACTAGGGGTGTTGGCACCGGGGAGCTGTTTTTT

len: 16
v_gene: TRBV19
d_gene: -
abundance: -
j_gene: TRBJ2-1
CDR3aa: CASSMTRVGVYNEQFF
CDR3nt: TGTGCCAGTAGTATGACGAGGGTGGGCGTCTACAATGAGCAGTTCTTC

len: 11
v_gene: TRBV20-1
d_gene: -
abundance: many
j_gene: TRBJ2-7
CDR3aa: CSANYRVEQYF
CDR3nt: TGCAGTGCTAACTACAGGGTCGAGCAGTACTTC